These T cell receptor beta chains were read from a single sample in a study of blood T cell repertoires in COVID-19. The repertoire was sequenced with immunoSEQ multiplex PCR; TCRdb's copy has only in-frame clones and lacks some. The sample contains about 49,000 clones, 85% to 90% of which appear only once. Sequenced sample: peripheral blood. The receptors stem from a woman of 80 years or more with COVID-19, enrolled during active disease. The CDR3 runs from the conserved cysteine through the conserved F or W. Fields, in order: CDR3 protein, CDR3 DNA, CDR3 length, clone size, D gene, V gene, J gene. The D gene is left open where the match is weak. Clone size is not always given. Where it is, it says once, few, many or a class for expanded clones.

cdr3_aa: CASSLGQGAKYYGYTF; cdr3_nt: TGTGCCAGCAGTTTGGGACAGGGGGCGAAGTACTATGGCTACACCTTC; cdr3_length: 16; clone_size: few; d_call: TRBD1; v_call: TRBV27; j_call: TRBJ1-2
cdr3_aa: CASSRPAGKDFSGNTIYF; cdr3_nt: TGTGCCAGCAGTCGCCCGGCGGGGAAAGATTTCTCTGGAAACACCATATATTTT; cdr3_length: 18; clone_size: .; d_call: .; v_call: TRBV28; j_call: TRBJ1-3
cdr3_aa: CASSPSGGNTIYF; cdr3_nt: TGTGCCAGCAGCCCCAGCGGTGGAAACACCATATATTTT; cdr3_length: 13; clone_size: .; d_call: .; v_call: TRBV6-6; j_call: TRBJ1-3
cdr3_aa: CASSFGITGEKLFF; cdr3_nt: TGTGCCAGTAGTTTCGGAATTACGGGTGAAAAACTGTTTTTT; cdr3_length: 14; clone_size: once; d_call: .; v_call: TRBV19; j_call: TRBJ1-4
cdr3_aa: CASSPRTANTEAFF; cdr3_nt: TGTGCCAGCTCACCTAGGACAGCCAACACTGAAGCTTTCTTT; cdr3_length: 14; clone_size: .; d_call: .; v_call: TRBV18; j_call: TRBJ1-1
cdr3_aa: CASSLTGLKTQYF; cdr3_nt: TGTGCCAGCAGCTTAACCGGGTTGAAGACCCAGTACTTC; cdr3_length: 13; clone_size: .; d_call: .; v_call: TRBV7-2; j_call: TRBJ2-5
cdr3_aa: CASSPRGAYNSPLHF; cdr3_nt: TGTGCCAGCAGCCCCCGGGGGGCATATAATTCACCCCTCCACTTT; cdr3_length: 15; clone_size: .; d_call: .; v_call: TRBV14; j_call: TRBJ1-6
cdr3_aa: CASSLGEGDDEAFF; cdr3_nt: TGCGCCAGCAGCTTGGGGGAGGGGGACGATGAAGCTTTCTTT; cdr3_length: 14; clone_size: .; d_call: .; v_call: TRBV5-1; j_call: TRBJ1-1
cdr3_aa: CAITGGYGELFF; cdr3_nt: TGTGCCATCACCGGGGGGTACGGGGAGCTGTTTTTT; cdr3_length: 12; clone_size: .; d_call: TRBD2; v_call: TRBV2; j_call: TRBJ2-2
cdr3_aa: CSVRTADSNQPQHF; cdr3_nt: TGCAGCGTCCGGACAGCCGATAGCAATCAGCCCCAGCATTTT; cdr3_length: 14; clone_size: medium-sized; d_call: .; v_call: TRBV29-1; j_call: TRBJ1-5
cdr3_aa: CASSPRGRLSNTEAFF; cdr3_nt: TGTGCCAGCAGCCCGCGCGGGAGATTATCGAACACTGAAGCTTTCTTT; cdr3_length: 16; clone_size: .; d_call: .; v_call: TRBV9; j_call: TRBJ1-1
cdr3_aa: CASSPPSRTAGYTF; cdr3_nt: TGTGCCAGCTCACCACCCTCCAGGACAGCGGGCTACACCTTC; cdr3_length: 14; clone_size: .; d_call: .; v_call: TRBV18; j_call: TRBJ1-2
cdr3_aa: CASSLGPSGASYEQYF; cdr3_nt: TGTGCCAGCAGCTTAGGGCCCAGCGGGGCCTCCTACGAGCAGTACTTC; cdr3_length: 16; clone_size: .; d_call: TRBD2; v_call: TRBV7-8; j_call: TRBJ2-7
cdr3_aa: CASSPPGTSGEQYF; cdr3_nt: TGTGCCAGCAGCCCGCCCGGGACTAGCGGCGAGCAGTACTTC; cdr3_length: 14; clone_size: .; d_call: TRBD2; v_call: TRBV7-2; j_call: TRBJ2-7
cdr3_aa: CASNKNPGTGYELNTEAFF; cdr3_nt: TGCGCCAGCAACAAAAACCCCGGGACAGGGTACGAGTTGAACACTGAAGCTTTCTTT; cdr3_length: 19; clone_size: .; d_call: TRBD1; v_call: TRBV5-1; j_call: TRBJ1-1
cdr3_aa: CASSEQVSASGNTIYF; cdr3_nt: TGTGCCAGCAGTGAACAGGTGTCCGCCTCTGGAAACACCATATATTTT; cdr3_length: 16; clone_size: .; d_call: .; v_call: TRBV2; j_call: TRBJ1-3
cdr3_aa: CASSNVAGGRNEQFF; cdr3_nt: TGTGCCAGTAGTAACGTAGCGGGAGGTCGGAATGAGCAGTTCTTC; cdr3_length: 15; clone_size: .; d_call: TRBD2; v_call: TRBV19; j_call: TRBJ2-1
cdr3_aa: CASSRTANTEAFF; cdr3_nt: TGCGCCAGCAGCCGAACAGCTAACACTGAAGCTTTCTTT; cdr3_length: 13; clone_size: few; d_call: .; v_call: TRBV4-1; j_call: TRBJ1-1
cdr3_aa: CASSLVAGGSYEQYF; cdr3_nt: TGCGCCAGCAGCTTGGTGGCAGGGGGCTCCTACGAGCAGTACTTC; cdr3_length: 15; clone_size: .; d_call: TRBD1; v_call: TRBV5-1; j_call: TRBJ2-7
cdr3_aa: CASSYFPSGRVSYEQYF; cdr3_nt: TGTGCCAGCAGTTACTTTCCTAGCGGGAGGGTTTCCTACGAGCAGTACTTC; cdr3_length: 17; clone_size: .; d_call: TRBD2; v_call: TRBV6-2/TRBV6-3; j_call: TRBJ2-7
cdr3_aa: CASTLNVGSSGNTIYF; cdr3_nt: TGCGCCAGCACCCTAAATGTGGGCAGCTCTGGAAACACCATATATTTT; cdr3_length: 16; clone_size: .; d_call: .; v_call: TRBV5-1; j_call: TRBJ1-3
cdr3_aa: CASSVRQGTAYGYTF; cdr3_nt: TGTGCCAGCAGCGTAAGACAGGGAACTGCCTATGGCTACACCTTC; cdr3_length: 15; clone_size: .; d_call: TRBD1; v_call: TRBV5-5; j_call: TRBJ1-2
cdr3_aa: CASSPTLGVLAKNIQYF; cdr3_nt: TGTGCCAGCAGCCCCACCTTGGGAGTTCTAGCCAAAAACATTCAGTACTTC; cdr3_length: 17; clone_size: .; d_call: .; v_call: TRBV11-2; j_call: TRBJ2-4
cdr3_aa: CASAQGAANYGYTF; cdr3_nt: TGTGCCAGCGCTCAGGGGGCCGCTAACTATGGCTACACCTTC; cdr3_length: 14; clone_size: .; d_call: TRBD1; v_call: TRBV18; j_call: TRBJ1-2
cdr3_aa: CATSRDWTGSQPQHF; cdr3_nt: TGTGCCACCAGCAGAGATTGGACAGGGAGTCAGCCCCAGCATTTT; cdr3_length: 15; clone_size: .; d_call: TRBD1; v_call: TRBV15; j_call: TRBJ1-5
cdr3_aa: CASSHLTSGTYNEQFF; cdr3_nt: TGCGCCAGCAGCCACCTAACTAGCGGGACGTACAATGAGCAGTTCTTC; cdr3_length: 16; clone_size: .; d_call: TRBD2; v_call: TRBV4-1; j_call: TRBJ2-1
cdr3_aa: CASSQTESGANVLTF; cdr3_nt: TGTGCCAGCAGCCAAACAGAGTCTGGGGCCAACGTCCTGACTTTC; cdr3_length: 15; clone_size: .; d_call: .; v_call: TRBV7-9; j_call: TRBJ2-6
cdr3_aa: CAIGTSLPHEQYF; cdr3_nt: TGTGCCATTGGGACATCTCTACCCCACGAGCAGTACTTC; cdr3_length: 13; clone_size: few; d_call: .; v_call: TRBV7-9; j_call: TRBJ2-7
cdr3_aa: CASSYRTGSVNTEAFF; cdr3_nt: TGTGCCAGCAGTTACAGGACAGGGTCGGTGAACACTGAAGCTTTCTTT; cdr3_length: 16; clone_size: few; d_call: TRBD1; v_call: TRBV6-5; j_call: TRBJ1-1
cdr3_aa: CASSQDAYQETQYF; cdr3_nt: TGTGCCAGCAGCCAAGACGCGTACCAAGAGACCCAGTACTTC; cdr3_length: 14; clone_size: .; d_call: .; v_call: TRBV3-1/TRBV3-2; j_call: TRBJ2-5
cdr3_aa: CASSQVRRNEQFF; cdr3_nt: TGTGCCAGCAGCCAAGTACGCCGGAATGAGCAGTTCTTC; cdr3_length: 13; clone_size: .; d_call: .; v_call: TRBV3-1/TRBV3-2; j_call: TRBJ2-1
cdr3_aa: CASSEVTGSDTEAFF; cdr3_nt: TGTGCCAGCAGTGAAGTCACAGGGTCCGACACTGAAGCTTTCTTT; cdr3_length: 15; clone_size: .; d_call: .; v_call: TRBV6-1; j_call: TRBJ1-1
cdr3_aa: CSVGDSEAFF; cdr3_nt: TGCAGCGTTGGGGACAGTGAAGCTTTCTTT; cdr3_length: 10; clone_size: .; d_call: TRBD1; v_call: TRBV29-1; j_call: TRBJ1-1
cdr3_aa: CASSLGQTNYEQYF; cdr3_nt: TGTGCCAGCAGCTTGGGTCAGACAAACTACGAGCAGTACTTC; cdr3_length: 14; clone_size: .; d_call: .; v_call: TRBV5-5; j_call: TRBJ2-7
cdr3_aa: CASIATGENTEAFF; cdr3_nt: TGTGCCAGTATTGCTACAGGTGAGAACACTGAAGCTTTCTTT; cdr3_length: 14; clone_size: .; d_call: .; v_call: TRBV19; j_call: TRBJ1-1
cdr3_aa: CASSPLGRTGGVNGYTF; cdr3_nt: TGTGCCAGCTCACCACTTGGCCGGACAGGTGGGGTAAATGGCTACACCTTC; cdr3_length: 17; clone_size: .; d_call: TRBD1; v_call: TRBV18; j_call: TRBJ1-2
cdr3_aa: CASSQQRTGNYGYTF; cdr3_nt: TGTGCCAGCAGCCAACAGAGGACGGGAAACTATGGCTACACCTTC; cdr3_length: 15; clone_size: few; d_call: .; v_call: TRBV5-5; j_call: TRBJ1-2
cdr3_aa: CASSSSTGENSPLHF; cdr3_nt: TGCGCCAGCAGCTCCTCGACAGGGGAGAATTCACCCCTCCACTTT; cdr3_length: 15; clone_size: .; d_call: TRBD1; v_call: TRBV5-1; j_call: TRBJ1-6
cdr3_aa: CASRLAGVEETQYF; cdr3_nt: TGTGCCAGCCGACTAGCGGGAGTTGAAGAGACCCAGTACTTC; cdr3_length: 14; clone_size: .; d_call: TRBD2; v_call: TRBV6-5; j_call: TRBJ2-5
cdr3_aa: CASWLGREVYEQYF; cdr3_nt: TGTGCCAGCTGGCTCGGCAGGGAAGTCTACGAGCAGTACTTC; cdr3_length: 14; clone_size: .; d_call: .; v_call: TRBV11-3; j_call: TRBJ2-7
cdr3_aa: CASSLNSRGNEQFF; cdr3_nt: TGTGCCAGCAGCTTGAATTCCAGGGGAAATGAGCAGTTCTTC; cdr3_length: 14; clone_size: once; d_call: .; v_call: TRBV5-6; j_call: TRBJ2-1
cdr3_aa: CASTLGLDLGFGQYF; cdr3_nt: TGTGCCAGCACCCTAGGACTAGATCTCGGGTTTGGGCAGTACTTC; cdr3_length: 15; clone_size: .; d_call: TRBD2; v_call: TRBV7-8; j_call: TRBJ2-7
cdr3_aa: CASSYSGGKNQPQHF; cdr3_nt: TGTGCCAGCAGTTATTCGGGCGGGAAAAATCAGCCCCAGCATTTT; cdr3_length: 15; clone_size: .; d_call: .; v_call: TRBV28; j_call: TRBJ1-5
cdr3_aa: CASSRQALVTKNIQYF; cdr3_nt: TGTGCCAGCAGCCGACAGGCCCTCGTGACCAAAAACATTCAGTACTTC; cdr3_length: 16; clone_size: .; d_call: .; v_call: TRBV5-8; j_call: TRBJ2-4
cdr3_aa: CASVRTGGSGNTIYF; cdr3_nt: TGTGCCAGCGTCCGGACAGGGGGCTCTGGAAACACCATATATTTT; cdr3_length: 15; clone_size: .; d_call: TRBD1; v_call: TRBV2; j_call: TRBJ1-3
cdr3_aa: CASSIVAHSSYNEQFF; cdr3_nt: TGTGCCAGTAGTATAGTTGCGCATAGCTCCTACAATGAGCAGTTCTTC; cdr3_length: 16; clone_size: .; d_call: .; v_call: TRBV19; j_call: TRBJ2-1